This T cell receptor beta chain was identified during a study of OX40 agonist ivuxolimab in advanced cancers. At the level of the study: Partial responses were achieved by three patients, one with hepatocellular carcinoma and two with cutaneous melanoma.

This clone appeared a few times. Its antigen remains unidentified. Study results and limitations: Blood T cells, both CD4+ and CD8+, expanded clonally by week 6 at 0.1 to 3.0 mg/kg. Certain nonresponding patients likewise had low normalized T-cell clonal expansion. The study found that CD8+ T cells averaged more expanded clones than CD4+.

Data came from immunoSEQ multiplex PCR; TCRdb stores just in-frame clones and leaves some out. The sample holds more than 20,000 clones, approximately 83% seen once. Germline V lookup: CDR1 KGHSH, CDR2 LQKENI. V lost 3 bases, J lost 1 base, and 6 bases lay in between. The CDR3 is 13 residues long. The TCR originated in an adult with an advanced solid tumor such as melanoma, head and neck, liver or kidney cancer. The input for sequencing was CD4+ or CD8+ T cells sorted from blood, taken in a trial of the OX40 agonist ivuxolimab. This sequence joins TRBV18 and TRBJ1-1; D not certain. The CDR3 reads CASSPETNTEAFF. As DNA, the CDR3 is TGTGCCAGCTCACCGGAAACGAACACTGAAGCTTTCTTT. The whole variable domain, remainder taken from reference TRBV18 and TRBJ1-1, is NAGVMQNPRHLVRRRGQEARLRCSPMKGHSHVYWYRQLPEEGLKFMVYLQKENIIDESGMPKERFSAEFPKEGPSILRIQQVVRGDSAAYFCASSPETNTEAFFGQGTRLTVV.